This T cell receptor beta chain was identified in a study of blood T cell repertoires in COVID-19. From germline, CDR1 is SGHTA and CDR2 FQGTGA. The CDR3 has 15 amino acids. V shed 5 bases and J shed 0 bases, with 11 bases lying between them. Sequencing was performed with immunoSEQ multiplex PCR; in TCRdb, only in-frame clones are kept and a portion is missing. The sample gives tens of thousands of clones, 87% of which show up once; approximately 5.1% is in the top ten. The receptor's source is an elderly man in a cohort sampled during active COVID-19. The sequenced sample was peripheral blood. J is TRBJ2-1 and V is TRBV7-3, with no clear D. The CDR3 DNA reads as TGTGCCAGCAGCCTTACAGTGAGCTCCTACAATGAGCAGTTCTTC. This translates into CASSLTVSSYNEQFF.